The 8 T cell receptor beta chains given below trace back to one sample, sequenced in a study of blood T cells in healthy people across ages. It was with a sample-barcoded 5' primer and a J-beta primer mix that a second PCR of roughly 6 to 12 cycles was run. Each CDR3 protein is one row after TCRdb ran MiXCR on the 5' RACE reads. The data hold approximately 1.5 million distinct CDR3 sequences, with roughly 30% observed a single time. Sequencing input: blood. The receptor source for this set is a woman younger than 45 in good health.

This clonotype was seen repeatedly, ten times or more. The J gene is TRBJ2-7, the V gene TRBV4-2, with 8 bases aligning to TRBD1. Germline V CDR1 and CDR2: LGHNA, YNFKEQ. V trimming: 1 base; J trimming: 6 bases; junction bases outside the gene matches: 5. CDR3 length equals 14 residues. This CDR3 is CASSQVLTGAEQYF. As DNA, the CDR3 is TGTGCCAGCAGCCAAGTACTGACAGGGGCCGAGCAGTACTTC.

The CDR3 reads CSASGGIRYNEQFF. CDR3 nucleotides: TGCAGTGCCTCGGGCGGCATACGGTACAATGAGCAGTTCTTC. The rearrangement uses TRBV20-1 and TRBJ2-1; D not resolved. CDR1 is DFQATT and CDR2 is SNEGSKA in the germline V gene (reference sequence). The V end lost 6 bases, the J end lost 4 bases, and 16 bases lay between the germline ends. This CDR3 spans 14 amino acids.

The V call is TRBV4-2, the J call TRBJ2-3; TRBD2 matches at 8 bases. This CDR3 has 17 amino acids. Germline trimming cut 1 base from V and 1 base from J; bases unmatched to any gene: 7. The V gene's germline CDR1 is LGHNA and CDR2 YNFKEQ. CDR3 sequence reads: CASSQGAGLVGTDTQYF. The CDR3 bases are TGTGCCAGCAGCCAAGGAGCGGGACTAGTGGGCACAGATACGCAGTATTTT.

This clonotype was seen repeatedly, ten times or more. The chain couples TRBV29-1 to TRBJ2-7; TRBD1 aligns across 11 bases. Germline V CDR1 and CDR2: SQVTM, ANQGSEA. The CDR3 loop spans 13 amino acids. The V gene end was trimmed by 6 bases and the J gene end by 5 bases; junction bases not matched to a gene: 6. The CDR3 protein is CSVGTGGWNEQYF. DNA for the CDR3: TGCAGCGTCGGGACAGGGGGATGGAACGAGCAGTACTTC.

The chain joins TRBV18 to TRBJ2-1; 8 nucleotides align to TRBD2. This CDR3 has 16 residues. Trimming removed 3 bases from V and 6 bases from J; junction bases left unmatched: 10. Germline assignment: CDR1 KGHSH and CDR2 LQKENI. CDR3: CASSPPTGGMGNEQFF. CDR3 sequence (DNA): TGTGCCAGCTCACCCCCTACGGGAGGGATGGGCAATGAGCAGTTCTTC.

The rearrangement uses TRBV7-3 and TRBJ2-7; D ambiguous. CDR3 size: 13 residues. Trimming took 5 bases from V and 7 from J, leaving 15 bases between them. The germline V gene encodes CDR1 SGHTA and CDR2 FQGTGA. The CDR3 bases are TGTGCCAGCAGCGGCACTACCTCTGGGGAGCAGTACTTC. Residues: CASSGTTSGEQYF.

This clonotype was observed a few times. V is TRBV3-1 and J is TRBJ2-7; no reliable D call. Looked up from germline, CDR1 is LGHDT and CDR2 is YNNKEL (reference sequence). This CDR3 region has 17 residues. With 0 bases removed from V and 3 bases from J, the gap between germline ends came to 18 bases. The CDR3 loop reads CASSQDIVTGNFYEQYF. CDR3 nucleotide sequence: TGTGCCAGCAGCCAAGATATTGTGACTGGGAATTTCTACGAGCAGTACTTC.

The rearrangement joins TRBV11-1 to TRBJ2-1; 8 bases fit TRBD2. With V trimmed by 3 bases and J by 5 bases, 9 bases remained unmatched. In germline, CDR1 is SGHAT, CDR2 FQDESV (reference sequence). CDR3 length: 16 residues. Here the CDR3 DNA reads TGTGCCAGCAGCTTTAGGTATCGGGAGGGAAACAATGAGCAGTTCTTC. Translated: CASSFRYREGNNEQFF.